This T cell receptor beta chain was sequenced in a study of human T cells and chemical hapten exposure (dated by TCRdb to about 2021). About the full investigation: For sensitization, 2% DPC in acetone was applied to a 2 cm by 2 cm area of upper inner arm skin. Weekly therapeutic DPC doses were additionally applied to the scalp of patients throughout the roughly 23-week study period. Patch testing on the upper back used Finn chambers containing 0.01% DPC, with scoring done after 6 days according to International Contact Dermatitis Research Group standards. Most of the patients in the cohort were female, and the cohort covered alopecia areata with under or over 50% scalp involvement, alopecia totalis and alopecia universalis. Libraries were pooled for sequencing, and per-sample TCR yields varied mainly because of small differences in library volumes within the pool. This study followed changes in the peripheral blood TCR repertoire in vivo during primary and secondary sensitization of alopecia patients to the hapten diphenylcyclopropenone (DPC). Blood was sampled from patients pre-sensitization (week 0) and at 2, 6 and about 24 weeks after DPC sensitization. Some 29 alopecia patients provided blood for TCR sequencing at one to four time points (pre-sensitization, 2, 6 and 24 weeks).

V has 5 bases trimmed and J has 3 bases trimmed; junction bases matching no gene number 7. CDR1 is given as MDHEN and CDR2 as SYDVKM, both from the germline V gene. The CDR3 spans 14 residues, from the cysteine through the phenylalanine. The CDR3 DNA has 42 bases and is translated from base 1. This clonotype has ten or more counts. Its antigen remains unidentified. The input lacks base qualities; no much larger clone sits a single base away. Libraries were prepared through RACE. The sequencer was a NextSeq 500. During library preparation, unique molecular identifiers were attached to individual cDNA molecules so that TCRs could be counted quantitatively and reproducibly. From each blood RNA sample, both TCR alpha and TCR beta chains were sequenced. For the original study's pipeline: The median number of TCRs per sample was roughly 100,000, ranging from roughly 20,000 to 700,000. The Decombinator software suite was used to annotate the V, J and CDR3 of the TCR reads. For PS versus PT1 abundance plots, all samples were subsampled to the same number of TCRs (28,000). Expanded TCRs were defined as absent before sensitization and observed at least eight times at the 2-week time point. The public sequencing data were trimmed at Q25 with fastp and processed into clonotypes with MiXCR by TCRdb, which kept only in-frame beta chains. Rows merge per CDR3 protein into single entries with the most common DNA and genes. The V and J calls and clone size come from TCRdb's table, not from the authors' own analysis. Here the sample has approximately 84,000 distinct CDR3 sequences; around 9.6% occur a single time. The ten largest clones add up to under 2.5% of the sample.

Overall results and qualifications from the work: All patients had alopecia, a presumed autoimmune disease, so their immune response might differ from that of healthy individuals. A positive correlation was found between the number of PT1 expanded TCRs and patch test score, with significance reached at thresholds 8, 16 and 32 but not 4. No change with DPC sensitization was found in the number of TCRs above 1 in 1000 frequency, and no evidence of global repertoire structure alterations was found. Expanded TCRs formed significantly more large CDR3 similarity clusters than pre-sensitization or healthy control sets, consistent with antigen-driven responses. Repeated subsampling changed both the strength of the expansion versus patch-test correlation and the threshold at which that correlation became significant.

In light of the paper, this sample's time point label describes: patch test 2, 6 weeks after DPC sensitization. The treatment or condition label on this specimen signifies: therapeutic diphenylcyclopropenone sensitization with weekly scalp DPC. At each patch-test visit, blood was drawn before the patch test was applied. Patients were eligible if aged 18 to 70, diagnosed with alopecia and judged suitable for DPC therapy, and pregnant patients were excluded. Total RNA was extracted from unfractionated whole blood that had been collected in Tempus Blood RNA tubes. The sequence came from a woman aged 25 to 39 with alopecia areata. Some clones in this sample may be carry-over from other donors' samples. The source was whole blood, collected in connection with sensitization to the hapten diphenylcyclopropenone (DPC). The rearrangement joined TRBV28 to TRBJ2-7, with 7 middle bases fitting TRBD1. The nucleotide sequence is given as TGTGCCAGCAGTACACCGAGACAGGGCTACGAGCAGTACTTC. Its translation reads: CASSTPRQGYEQYF.